What follows are 31 T cell receptor beta chains derived from one specimen sequenced in a study of T cells in Graves' hyperthyroidism and ophthalmopathy. Researchers took RNA transcripts and amplified the TCR beta CDR3 regions from them. During a first-round RT-PCR of the TCR CDR3, the HTBI primer set was used. One entry per CDR3 protein results from TCRdb running MiXCR on the multiplex PCR reads. The sample has 500,000 to 600,000 distinct CDR3 sequences, around 50% seen once. Input material: peripheral blood or thyroid tissue (not recorded which). These receptors were taken from an adult woman with Graves' disease, either hyperthyroidism or ophthalmopathy (not recorded which).

The chain joins TRBV20-1 to TRBJ2-5, with 11 bases matching TRBD2. This CDR3 comprises 15 residues. In germline, CDR1 is DFQATT, CDR2 SNEGSKA (reference sequence). V trimming: 5 bases; J trimming: 0 bases; junction bases outside the gene matches: 5. The CDR3 spells CSALRLAGYQETQYF. CDR3 coding DNA: TGCAGTGCTCTTCGACTAGCGGGGTACCAAGAGACCCAGTACTTC.

V gene TRBV10-3 combines with J gene TRBJ2-5, with TRBD2 identical over 7 bases. From germline, CDR1 is ENHRY and CDR2 SYGVKD. V lost 4 bases, J lost 4 bases, and 3 bases stayed unmatched. This CDR3 is 13 amino acids long. CDR3 bases: TGTGCCATCAGTGGGGGGAGGGGAGAGACCCAGTACTTC. Translation: CAISGGRGETQYF.

This clonotype was seen many times. This sequence joins TRBV29-1 and TRBJ1-1; no definite D call. The CDR3 runs 13 residues. V lost 4 bases and J lost 1, with 10 bases in between. Germline V gene data show CDR1 as SQVTM and CDR2 as ANQGSEA. The CDR3 loop is CSVVGSRNTEAFF. The CDR3 DNA is TGCAGCGTTGTGGGGTCAAGGAACACTGAAGCTTTCTTT. Using reference TRBV29-1 and TRBJ1-1 for the parts outside the CDR3, the full variable domain is SAVISQKPSRDICQRGTSLTIQCQVDSQVTMMFWYRQQPGQSLTLIATANQGSEATYESGFVIDKFPISRPNLTFSTLTVSNMSPEDSSIYLCSVVGSRNTEAFFGQGTRLTVV.

This chain uses TRBV29-1 with TRBJ1-5; D call uncertain. Looked up from germline, CDR1 is SQVTM and CDR2 is ANQGSEA. Deletions cut 7 bases from V and 11 bases from J, with 21 bases between. The CDR3 has 13 residues. Written as DNA, the CDR3 is TGCAGCGCTATGTCGAGCGGGAGAGAGACCCAGCATTTT. Translated, it gives CSAMSSGRETQHF.

This clonotype came up many times. This chain links TRBV19 with TRBJ1-1, with D unresolved. V was cut by 9 bases and J by 2 bases, with 7 bases left in between. Germline V gene sequence: CDR1 LNHDA, CDR2 SQIVND (reference sequence). CDR3 length equals 11 residues. The CDR3 sequence is CASRLNTEAFF. CDR3 bases: TGTGCCAGCCGACTAAACACTGAAGCTTTCTTT.

The rearrangement uses TRBV7-9 and TRBJ1-1, with D unresolved. The germline V gene encodes CDR1 SEHNR and CDR2 FQNEAQ (reference sequence). The CDR3 loop spans 14 amino acids. V was cut by 1 base and J by 4 bases, with 10 bases left in between. CDR3: CASSLGGGPTEAFF. The CDR3 DNA follows: TGTGCCAGCAGCTTAGGGGGTGGCCCCACTGAAGCTTTCTTT. Drawing the rest from reference TRBV7-9 and TRBJ1-1, the complete variable domain is DTGVSQNPRHKITKRGQNVTFRCDPISEHNRLYWYRQTLGQGPEFLTYFQNEAQLEKSRLLSDRFSAERPKGSFSTLEIQRTEQGDSAMYLCASSLGGGPTEAFFGQGTRLTVV.

This clonotype was picked up a small number of times. This sequence joins TRBV7-9 and TRBJ1-1; 8 bases are shared with TRBD1. The CDR3 runs 16 residues. V lost 1 base and J lost 5; bases outside the gene matches: 9. Germline loops: CDR1 SEHNR, CDR2 FQNEAQ (reference sequence). For the CDR3, the DNA is TGTGCCAGCAGCTTAGGGACAGGGTCTCCGGGAACTGAAGCTTTCTTT. This encodes CASSLGTGSPGTEAFF.

This clonotype was counted many times. Compared with germline, one end of the junction differs, possibly owing to a read error. The V gene is TRBV7-7, the J gene TRBJ2-5; D not resolved. Per the germline V gene, CDR1 is SSHAT and CDR2 is FNYEAQ (reference sequence). The CDR3 contains 13 residues. CDR3 amino acids: CASSLGFQETQYF. The CDR3 region has the DNA TGTGCTAGCAGCTTAGGGTTCCAAGAGACCCAGTACTTC. Together with reference TRBV7-7 and TRBJ2-5, the CDR3 gives the full variable domain: GAGVSQSPRYKVTKRGQDVTLRCDPISSHATLYWYQQALGQGPEFLTYFNYEAQPDKSGLPSDRFSAERPEGSISTLTIQRTEQRDSAMYRCASSLGFQETQYFGPGTRLLVL.

Only a few counts were recorded for this clonotype. DNA for the CDR3: TGTGCCAGTAGTCAAGAGGGCGCAGATACGCAGTATTTT. This codes for CASSQEGADTQYF. The rearrangement uses TRBV19 and TRBJ2-3, with a possible D match to TRBD2 (5 bases). There are 13 residues in the CDR3. Germline values: CDR1 LNHDA, CDR2 SQIVND (reference sequence). V dropped 5 bases and J dropped 4 bases, with 10 bases sitting between them.

In DNA, the CDR3 is TGCAGTGCTCGGACAGGGGGGCAAGAGACCCAGTACTTC. This translates into CSARTGGQETQYF. This chain joins TRBV20-1 and TRBJ2-5; 10 nucleotides match TRBD1. This CDR3 comprises 13 residues. The junction had 2 bases not matched to a gene; V was cut back by 5 bases and J by 2 bases. Germline V gene lookup returns CDR1 DFQATT and CDR2 SNEGSKA (reference sequence).

This clonotype was seen a handful of times. The chain employs TRBV20-1 and TRBJ1-6, with 10 bases identical to TRBD1. CDR3 length: 15 amino acids. Germline V gives CDR1 DFQATT, CDR2 SNEGSKA (reference sequence). V was pared by 6 bases and J by 10 bases, with 12 bases of the junction left unmatched. The CDR3 DNA reads TGCAGTGCCCCTACCCCGGACAGGGGGAGCTCACCCCTCCACTTT. Protein product: CSAPTPDRGSSPLHF.

Only a few counts were recorded for this clonotype. The V gene is TRBV20-1, the J gene TRBJ2-3; no reliable D call. Germline CDR1 and CDR2: DFQATT and SNEGSKA (reference sequence). Trimming took 1 base from V and 0 from J, leaving 11 bases between them. The CDR3 is 15 residues long. The CDR3 reads CSARVGRTSTDTQYF. CDR3 DNA: TGCAGTGCTAGAGTGGGTAGAACTAGCACAGATACGCAGTATTTT.

The chain carries TRBV2 and TRBJ2-7, with 8 bases fitting TRBD1. Germline CDR1 reads SNHLY; CDR2 reads FYNNEI. With V trimmed by 7 bases and J by 4 bases, 6 bases remained unmatched. The CDR3 sequence is 13 residues long. The CDR3 nucleotides read TGTGCCAGCAAAAGAGACAGGGGATACGAGCAGTACTTC. Residues: CASKRDRGYEQYF.

This clonotype was detected ten times or more. CDR3 coding DNA: TGTGCCAGCAGCCATCCTTCTGGGGCCAACGTCCTGACTTTC. Its protein is CASSHPSGANVLTF. The chain uses TRBV5-4 and TRBJ2-6; D is unresolved. The germline V gene encodes CDR1 SGHNT and CDR2 YYREEE (reference sequence). Between the trimmed V and J ends, which lost 4 bases and 1 base, there was a span of 6 bases. The CDR3 has 14 residues.

Concerning this clonotype itself: Because it lacks the conserved phenylalanine or tryptophan at the end, this CDR3 is likely a read error. The genes are TRBV2 and TRBJ1-5, with 7 bases matching TRBD1. The CDR3 contains 14 residues. V trimming: 1 base; J trimming: 9 bases; junction bases outside the gene matches: 6. Germline V gene sequence: CDR1 SNHLY, CDR2 FYNNEI. The CDR3 bases are TGTGCCAGCAGTGAAGGGGACAGCCCTCGGCCCCAGCATTCT. Amino acids: CASSEGDSPRPQHS.

The genes are TRBV10-3 and TRBJ2-7; 13 positions match TRBD2. This CDR3 region has 15 residues. Unmatched junction bases numbered 0, after V lost 2 bases and J lost 2 bases. Germline CDR1 is ENHRY and CDR2 is SYGVKD. This CDR3 is CAISEGLAGAYEQYF. CDR3 DNA: TGTGCCATCAGTGAGGGACTAGCGGGAGCCTACGAGCAGTACTTC.

This sequence joins TRBV20-1 and TRBJ2-7; 9 nucleotides agree with TRBD2. The CDR3 has 13 residues. Germline CDR1 DFQATT, CDR2 SNEGSKA (reference sequence). CDR3 in DNA: TGCAGCCCCCGGACTAGCGCGTATGTGGAGCAGTACTTC. It codes for CSPRTSAYVEQYF.

The V call is TRBV20-1, the J call TRBJ2-7, with a possible D match to TRBD2 (5 bases). The V end lost 1 base, the J end lost 7 bases, and 17 bases lay between the germline ends. CDR1 and CDR2 from the germline V gene are DFQATT and SNEGSKA (reference sequence). The CDR3 consists of 14 residues. CDR3 sequence: CSARVSGRLGEQYF. In nucleotides, the CDR3 is TGCAGTGCTAGAGTCTCTGGGAGACTTGGAGAGCAGTACTTC.

This clonotype was detected many times. This chain links TRBV6-1 with TRBJ1-1; 9 nucleotides line up with TRBD1. The CDR3 consists of 14 residues. Germline values: CDR1 MNHNS, CDR2 SASEGT. V shed 4 bases, J shed 3 bases, and the junction held 3 bases outside the gene matches. The CDR3 loop reads CASSVRQGDTEAFF. The CDR3 region has the DNA TGTGCCAGCAGTGTGAGACAGGGGGACACTGAAGCTTTCTTT.

The sample holds a few counts of this clonotype. The chain uses TRBV3-1 and TRBJ2-2; 12 positions match TRBD1. This CDR3 spans 16 amino acids. V lost 4 bases and J lost 7; bases outside the gene matches: 7. The germline V gene has CDR1 LGHDT and CDR2 YNNKEL (reference sequence). The CDR3 DNA sequence: TGTGCCAGCAGCCCCCGGGACAGGGGGCGAGGCGGGGAGCTGTTTTTT. It is translated as CASSPRDRGRGGELFF.

This clonotype has more than one count but fewer than ten. The chain couples TRBV7-9 to TRBJ2-1, with 8 bases aligning to TRBD2. Germline CDR1 and CDR2: SEHNR and FQNEAQ (reference sequence). The V segment lost 6 bases and the J segment 4 bases; nucleotides outside the gene matches: 5. CDR3 length: 14 residues. The CDR3 region has the DNA TGTGCCAGCAGACAATCTAGCGGGTACAATGAGCAGTTCTTC. This codes for CASRQSSGYNEQFF.

V gene TRBV2 combines with J gene TRBJ2-2; TRBD1 is a possible D gene (6 bases). Trimming took 7 bases from V and 0 from J, leaving 18 bases between them. Germline V gene lookup returns CDR1 SNHLY and CDR2 FYNNEI. There are 17 residues in the CDR3. In DNA form, the CDR3 reads TGTGCCAGCACACCCCGTCCGGCAGGGGCGAACACCGGGGAGCTGTTTTTT. Translating gives CASTPRPAGANTGELFF. Variable domain in full (rest from reference TRBV2 and TRBJ2-2): EPEVTQTPSHQVTQMGQEVILRCVPISNHLYFYWYRQILGQKVEFLVSFYNNEISEKSEIFDDQFSVERPDGSNFTLKIRSTKLEDSAMYFCASTPRPAGANTGELFFGEGSRLTVL.

V is TRBV10-3 and J is TRBJ1-4; 12 nucleotides line up with TRBD1. The germline CDR1 and CDR2 sequences are ENHRY and SYGVKD. There are 17 residues in the CDR3. V was clipped by 3 bases and J by 7 bases; unmatched bases: 9. CDR3 bases: TGTGCCATCAGTGAACCGGGACAGGGGGCGTACGGTGAAAAACTGTTTTTT. The encoded protein is CAISEPGQGAYGEKLFF.

This clonotype was detected many times. The rearrangement uses TRBV7-9 and TRBJ1-2; TRBD1 agrees at 9 bases. The CDR3 sequence is 13 residues long. J gave up 8 bases and V 6 bases, and 7 bases lay outside the gene matches. CDR1 is SEHNR, CDR2 FQNEAQ, per germline (reference sequence). The CDR3 spells CASSLQGAGGYTF. The CDR3 nucleotides are TGTGCCAGCAGTCTACAGGGGGCGGGCGGCTACACCTTC.

The genes are TRBV28 and TRBJ2-7, with no clear D. V was shortened by 6 bases and J by 6 bases, with 21 bases between the two germline ends. The CDR3 length is 15 residues. Germline assignment: CDR1 MDHEN and CDR2 SYDVKM. For the CDR3, the DNA is TGTGCCAGCAGCCCTTATTCTCGGCGGAGAGTCGAGCAGTACTTC. It specifies CASSPYSRRRVEQYF.

V and J are TRBV25-1 and TRBJ1-1; the D is unclear. The CDR3 runs 15 residues. Germline V CDR1 and CDR2: MGHDK, SYGVNS. The germline V and J ends were trimmed by 5 bases and 2 bases, with 15 bases remaining between them. The CDR3 nucleotides are TGTGCCAGCAGTTACTCGCCGGGGTTCAACACTGAAGCTTTCTTT. It yields the protein CASSYSPGFNTEAFF.

The chain links TRBV5-6 to TRBJ2-7, with 10 bases aligning to TRBD1. The junction had 5 bases not matched to a gene; V was cut back by 2 bases and J by 6 bases. Germline V gene sequence: CDR1 SGHDT, CDR2 YYEEEE. The CDR3 runs 14 residues. CDR3 nucleotide sequence: TGTGCCAGCAGCTTCCGGGACAGGGGCGCCGAGCAGTACTTC. Protein sequence: CASSFRDRGAEQYF.

The genes are TRBV15 and TRBJ2-7; 8 bases match TRBD1. The CDR3 totals 14 residues. Germline values: CDR1 LNHNV, CDR2 YYDKDF (reference sequence). J gave up 1 base and V 4 bases, and 3 bases lay outside the gene matches. Here the CDR3 DNA reads TGTGCCACCAGCACGGACAGGGCATCCTACGAGCAGTACTTC. Residues: CATSTDRASYEQYF.

This clonotype was seen repeatedly, ten times or more. This rearrangement joins TRBV12-3 or TRBV12-4 to TRBJ1-6, with D uncertain. This CDR3 spans 17 amino acids. The V end lost 3 bases, the J end lost 0 bases, and 12 bases lay between the germline ends. CDR3 protein: CASSFKASSSYNSPLHF. CDR3 nucleotide sequence: TGTGCCAGCAGTTTCAAGGCTTCAAGCTCCTATAATTCACCCCTCCACTTT.

The chain is built from TRBV7-9 and TRBJ2-7; perhaps TRBD2 as D (6 bases). CDR1 is SEHNR, CDR2 FQNEAQ, per germline (reference sequence). Trimming left V 3 bases short and J 2 bases short, with 14 bases between. The CDR3 consists of 15 residues. CDR3 loop: CASSLRGGTPYEQYF. The CDR3, as DNA: TGTGCCAGCAGCTTGCGAGGAGGGACCCCCTACGAGCAGTACTTC.

This chain links TRBV7-9 with TRBJ1-3; no clear D gene. Germline V CDR1 and CDR2: SEHNR, FQNEAQ (reference sequence). This CDR3 is built from 19 residues. V gave up 1 base and J gave up 2 bases, with 21 bases separating them. The CDR3 loop is CASSLGIISPGETGNTIYF. The CDR3 nucleotides are TGTGCCAGCAGCTTAGGGATAATAAGTCCAGGTGAAACTGGAAACACCATATATTTT.